The sequence of this T cell receptor beta chain was determined in a study of Ad26.COV2.S vaccination and SARS-CoV-2 variants. J was trimmed by 2 bases and V by 5 bases; bases with no gene match: 2. Germline loops: CDR1 PRHDT, CDR2 FYEKMQ (reference sequence). The CDR3 is made up of 16 amino acids. Regarding treatment: about 20 received Ad26.COV2.S at low or high dose, single or two shots; several received placebo; per-sample allocation not given. At day 63 after the first vaccine or placebo injection, samples were drawn. Measured with immunoSEQ multiplex PCR; TCRdb has only the in-frame clones, and not every one. Among a few hundred thousand clones listed, about nine tenths were seen once.

The chain recombines TRBV13 with TRBJ2-1; 14 nucleotides line up with TRBD2. The sequencing here drew on peripheral blood, taken in a trial of Ad26.COV2.S vaccine versus placebo. The sequence derives from a person aged 18 to 59 who received the Ad26.COV2.S COVID-19 vaccine or a placebo. The CDR3 loop is CASSMGLAGAYNEQFF. For the CDR3, the DNA is TGTGCCAGCAGCATGGGACTAGCGGGAGCCTACAATGAGCAGTTCTTC.